This entry lists 6 T cell receptor beta chains sequenced from one sample in a study of T cells in Graves' hyperthyroidism and ophthalmopathy. Researchers amplified the TCR beta CDR3 regions from RNA transcripts. HTBI primers were the set used in a first-round RT-PCR of the TCR CDR3. MiXCR, run by TCRdb on the multiplex PCR reads, gives a single entry per CDR3 protein. Here the sample spans hundreds of thousands of distinct CDR3 sequences, around 21% being singletons. Specimen: blood. These receptors were collected from a man younger than 45 with Graves' ophthalmopathy.

The chain combines TRBV9 with TRBJ2-3; D is possibly TRBD2 (6 bases). The CDR3 has 15 residues. With 3 bases removed from V and 2 bases from J, the gap between germline ends came to 13 bases. Germline V gene lookup returns CDR1 SGDLS and CDR2 YYNGEE. In nucleotides, the CDR3 is TGTGCCAGCAGCGGACCGGCGGGGATCACAGATACGCAGTATTTT. Protein: CASSGPAGITDTQYF.

This clonotype was counted a few times. The rearrangement joins TRBV12-3 or TRBV12-4 to TRBJ2-7, with D possibly TRBD2 on 5 matching bases. The CDR3 covers 13 residues. Trimming took 4 bases from V and 3 from J, leaving 10 bases between them. The CDR3 sequence: CASSSTTHYEQYF. The CDR3 bases are TGTGCCAGCAGTTCGACTACCCACTACGAGCAGTACTTC.

The CDR3 here is CASQRWTLNQPQHF. The CDR3 coding sequence is TGTGCCAGCCAGAGGTGGACGTTGAATCAGCCCCAGCATTTT. This rearrangement joins TRBV28 to TRBJ1-5; D gene uncertain. The CDR3 sequence is 14 residues long. V lost 8 bases and J lost 4, with 15 bases in between. Germline V gives CDR1 MDHEN, CDR2 SYDVKM.

The J gene is TRBJ2-5, the V gene TRBV6-5, with a tentative D call TRBD1 (6 bases). The CDR3 length is 15 residues. Trimming took 0 bases from V and 5 from J, leaving 13 bases between them. Looked up from germline, CDR1 is MNHEY and CDR2 is SVGAGI. CDR3 bases: TGTGCCAGCAGTTACTCCCCTCAGGGGCTGGAGACCCAGTACTTC. Protein sequence: CASSYSPQGLETQYF.

The sample holds a few counts of this clonotype. The chain has TRBV5-5 and TRBJ2-5; tentatively, D is TRBD1 (6 bases). V lost 5 bases, J lost 4 bases, and 18 bases lay in between. Germline V gene lookup returns CDR1 SGHKS and CDR2 YYEKEE (reference sequence). This CDR3 has 15 amino acids. The CDR3 region is CASSFSAGVLETQYF. DNA of the CDR3: TGTGCCAGCAGTTTTTCGGCAGGGGTCCTAGAGACCCAGTACTTC. The variable domain in full, with the rest retrieved from reference TRBV5-5 and TRBJ2-5, is DAGVTQSPTHLIKTRGQQVTLRCSPISGHKSVSWYQQVLGQGPQFIFQYYEKEERGRGNFPDRFSARQFPNYSSELNVNALLLGDSALYLCASSFSAGVLETQYFGPGTRLLVL.

This clonotype appeared a few times. The rearrangement links TRBV10-3 to TRBJ2-7, with D perhaps being TRBD1 or TRBD2 (5 bases each). Germline V CDR1 and CDR2: ENHRY, SYGVKD. This CDR3 is 15 amino acids long. The V gene lost 2 bases and the J gene lost 6 bases, with 17 bases spanning the gap. The chain's CDR3 is CAISEGSRVWGEQYF. The CDR3 DNA sequence: TGTGCCATCAGTGAGGGGAGCAGGGTCTGGGGCGAGCAGTACTTC.